This TCR beta chain was sequenced for a study of blood T cell repertoires in COVID-19. Study background: The cDNA or gDNA used as material had been derived from T cells, B-cell-depleted T cells, or PBMCs.

Recovered status in Cohort 3 required two negative PCRs, clearance, or symptom resolution. Clones were read by immunoSEQ multiplex PCR, and TCRdb kept only the in-frame ones, dropping some. This table has over 250,000 clones, approximately 88% appearing once. The CDR3 spans 17 residues. Germline V lookup: CDR1 SGHVS, CDR2 FNYEAQ. With 1 base clipped from V and 3 bases from J, the junction kept 8 bases outside the gene matches. The receptor comes from a woman between 18 and 29 years old who had recovered from COVID-19. The specimen sequenced was PBMCs or T cells enriched from blood (not recorded which). The rearrangement links TRBV7-6 to TRBJ1-1; 10 nucleotides line up with TRBD1. This CDR3 reads CASSLDLGDRGHTEAFF. The CDR3 nucleotides are TGTGCCAGCAGCTTAGATTTGGGGGACAGGGGTCACACTGAAGCTTTCTTT.